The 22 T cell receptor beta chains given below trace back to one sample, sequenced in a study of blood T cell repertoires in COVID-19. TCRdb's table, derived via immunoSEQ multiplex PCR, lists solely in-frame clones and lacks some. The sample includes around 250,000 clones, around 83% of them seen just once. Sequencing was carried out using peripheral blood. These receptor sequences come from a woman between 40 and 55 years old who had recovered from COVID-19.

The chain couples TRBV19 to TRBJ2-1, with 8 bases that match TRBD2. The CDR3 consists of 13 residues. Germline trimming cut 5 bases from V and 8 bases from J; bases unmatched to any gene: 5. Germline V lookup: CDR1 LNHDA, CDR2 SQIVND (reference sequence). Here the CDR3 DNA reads TGTGCCAGTAGTCCTCGAGCGGGGGATGAGCAGTTCTTC. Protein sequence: CASSPRAGDEQFF. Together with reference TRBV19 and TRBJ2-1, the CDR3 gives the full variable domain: DGGITQSPKYLFRKEGQNVTLSCEQNLNHDAMYWYRQDPGQGLRLIYYSQIVNDFQKGDIAEGYSVSREKKESFPLTVTSAQKNPTAFYLCASSPRAGDEQFFGPGTRLTVL.

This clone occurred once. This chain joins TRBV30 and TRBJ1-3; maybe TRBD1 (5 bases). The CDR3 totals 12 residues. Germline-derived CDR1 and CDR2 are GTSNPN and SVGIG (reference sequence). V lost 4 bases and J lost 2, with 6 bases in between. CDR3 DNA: TGTGCCTGGACAGGGACTGGAAACACCATATATTTT. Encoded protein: CAWTGTGNTIYF.

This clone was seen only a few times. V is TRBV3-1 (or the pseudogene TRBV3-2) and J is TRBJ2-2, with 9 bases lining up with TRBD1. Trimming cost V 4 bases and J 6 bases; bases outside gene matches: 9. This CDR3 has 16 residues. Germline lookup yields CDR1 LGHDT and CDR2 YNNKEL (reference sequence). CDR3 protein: CASSRRGTGMAGELFF. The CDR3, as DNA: TGTGCCAGCAGCCGCCGCGGGACAGGGATGGCCGGGGAGCTGTTTTTT.

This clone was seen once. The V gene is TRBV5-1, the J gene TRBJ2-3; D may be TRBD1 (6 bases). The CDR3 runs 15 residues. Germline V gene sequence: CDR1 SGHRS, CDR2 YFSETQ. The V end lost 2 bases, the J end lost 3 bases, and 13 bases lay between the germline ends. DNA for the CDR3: TGCGCCAGCAGCTTACAATTAGGGGGAACAGATACGCAGTATTTT. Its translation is CASSLQLGGTDTQYF.

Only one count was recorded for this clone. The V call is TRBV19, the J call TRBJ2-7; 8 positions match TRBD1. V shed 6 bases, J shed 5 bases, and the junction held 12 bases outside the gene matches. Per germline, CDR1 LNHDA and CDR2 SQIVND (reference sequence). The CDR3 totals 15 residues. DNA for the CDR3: TGTGCCAGTAGAGACGGACAGGGAGGTAGGGACGAGCAGTACTTC. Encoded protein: CASRDGQGGRDEQYF. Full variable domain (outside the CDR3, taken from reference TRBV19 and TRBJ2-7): DGGITQSPKYLFRKEGQNVTLSCEQNLNHDAMYWYRQDPGQGLRLIYYSQIVNDFQKGDIAEGYSVSREKKESFPLTVTSAQKNPTAFYLCASRDGQGGRDEQYFGPGTRLTVT.

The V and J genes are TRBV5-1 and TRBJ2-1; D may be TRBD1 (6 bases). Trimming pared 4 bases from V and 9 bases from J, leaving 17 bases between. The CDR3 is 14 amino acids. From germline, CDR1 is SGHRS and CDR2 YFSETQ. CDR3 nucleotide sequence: TGCGCCAGCAGCCCTCAAGCAGGGGACGGTGAGCAGTTCTTC. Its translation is CASSPQAGDGEQFF.

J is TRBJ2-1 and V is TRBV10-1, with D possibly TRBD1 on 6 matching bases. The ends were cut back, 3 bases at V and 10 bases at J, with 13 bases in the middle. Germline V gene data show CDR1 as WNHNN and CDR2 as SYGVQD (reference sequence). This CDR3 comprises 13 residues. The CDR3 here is CASSERTQGEQFF. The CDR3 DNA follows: TGCGCCAGCAGTGAACGGACCCAGGGGGAGCAGTTCTTC.

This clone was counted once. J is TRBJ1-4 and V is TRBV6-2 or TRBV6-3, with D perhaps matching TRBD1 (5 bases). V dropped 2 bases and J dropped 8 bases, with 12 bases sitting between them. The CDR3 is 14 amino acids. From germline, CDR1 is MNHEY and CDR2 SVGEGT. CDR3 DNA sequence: TGTGCCAGCAGTTACGGCCAGGGAGGAGAAAAACTGTTTTTT. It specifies CASSYGQGGEKLFF.

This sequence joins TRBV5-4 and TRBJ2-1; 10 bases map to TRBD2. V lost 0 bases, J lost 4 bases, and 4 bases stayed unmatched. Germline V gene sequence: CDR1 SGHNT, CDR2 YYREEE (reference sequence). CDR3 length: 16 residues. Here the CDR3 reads CASSLDGAGGYNEQFF. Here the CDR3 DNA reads TGTGCCAGCAGCTTGGACGGAGCGGGGGGGTACAATGAGCAGTTCTTC.

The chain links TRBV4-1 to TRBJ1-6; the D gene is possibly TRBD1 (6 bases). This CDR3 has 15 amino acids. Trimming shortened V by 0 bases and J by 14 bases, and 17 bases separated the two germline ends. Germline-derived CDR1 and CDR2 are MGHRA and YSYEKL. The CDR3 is CASSQDDAGAFTLHF. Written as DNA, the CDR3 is TGCGCCAGCAGCCAAGATGATGCAGGGGCGTTCACCCTCCACTTT.

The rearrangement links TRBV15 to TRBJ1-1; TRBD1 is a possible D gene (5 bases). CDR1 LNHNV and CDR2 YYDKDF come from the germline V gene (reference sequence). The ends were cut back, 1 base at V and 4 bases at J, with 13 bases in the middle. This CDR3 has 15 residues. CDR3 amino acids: CATSRATSTGTEAFF. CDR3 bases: TGTGCCACCAGCAGAGCTACATCCACAGGCACTGAAGCTTTCTTT.

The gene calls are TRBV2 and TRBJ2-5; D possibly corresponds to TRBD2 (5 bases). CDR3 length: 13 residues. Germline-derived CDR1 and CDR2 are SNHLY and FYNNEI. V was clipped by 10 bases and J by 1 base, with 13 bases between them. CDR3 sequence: CATQRESQETQYF. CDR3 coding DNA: TGTGCCACCCAAAGGGAGTCCCAAGAGACCCAGTACTTC.

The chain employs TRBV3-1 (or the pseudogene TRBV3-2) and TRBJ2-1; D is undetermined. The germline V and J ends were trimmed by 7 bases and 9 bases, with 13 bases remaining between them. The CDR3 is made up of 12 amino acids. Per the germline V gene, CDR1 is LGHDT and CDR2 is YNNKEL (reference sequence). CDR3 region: CASKNPLAEQFF. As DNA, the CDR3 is TGTGCCAGCAAGAACCCCCTGGCTGAGCAGTTCTTC.

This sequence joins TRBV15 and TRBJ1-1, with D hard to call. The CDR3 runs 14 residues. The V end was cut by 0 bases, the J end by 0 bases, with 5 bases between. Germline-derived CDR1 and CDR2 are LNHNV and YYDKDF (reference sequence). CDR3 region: CATSRDQVNTEAFF. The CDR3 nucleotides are TGTGCCACCAGCAGAGACCAGGTGAACACTGAAGCTTTCTTT.

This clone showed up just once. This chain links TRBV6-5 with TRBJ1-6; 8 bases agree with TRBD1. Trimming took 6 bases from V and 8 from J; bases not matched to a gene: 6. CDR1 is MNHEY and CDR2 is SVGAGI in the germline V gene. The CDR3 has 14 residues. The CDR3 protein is CASRTTGADSPLHF. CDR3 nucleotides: TGTGCCAGCAGGACGACAGGGGCGGATTCACCCCTCCACTTT.

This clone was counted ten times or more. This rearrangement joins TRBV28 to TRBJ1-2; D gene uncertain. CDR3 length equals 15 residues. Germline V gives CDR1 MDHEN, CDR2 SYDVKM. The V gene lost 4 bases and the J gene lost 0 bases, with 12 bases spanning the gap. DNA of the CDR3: TGTGCCAGCAGTTCTCCTTTCGTATCTAACTATGGCTACACCTTC. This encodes CASSSPFVSNYGYTF.

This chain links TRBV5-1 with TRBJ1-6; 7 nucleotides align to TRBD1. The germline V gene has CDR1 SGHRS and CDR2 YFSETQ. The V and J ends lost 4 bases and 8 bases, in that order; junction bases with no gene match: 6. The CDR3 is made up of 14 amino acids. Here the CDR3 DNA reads TGCGCCAGCAGCCCGGGGACAGTAGATTCACCCCTCCACTTT. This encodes CASSPGTVDSPLHF.

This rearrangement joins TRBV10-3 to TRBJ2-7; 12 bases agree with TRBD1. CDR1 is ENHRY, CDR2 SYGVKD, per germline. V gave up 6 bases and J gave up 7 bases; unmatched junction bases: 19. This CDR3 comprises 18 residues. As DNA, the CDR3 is TGTGCCATCAGCCCGGGACAGGGGGCCATCCCTGGCTTTCGGGAGCAGTACTTC. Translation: CAISPGQGAIPGFREQYF.

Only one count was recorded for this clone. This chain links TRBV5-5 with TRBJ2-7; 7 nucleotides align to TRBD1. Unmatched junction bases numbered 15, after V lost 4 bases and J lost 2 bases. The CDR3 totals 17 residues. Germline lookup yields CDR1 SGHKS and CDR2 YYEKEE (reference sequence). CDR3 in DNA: TGTGCCAGCAGCCATAGCGAGACAGGGAAAGGGGCCTACGAGCAGTACTTC. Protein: CASSHSETGKGAYEQYF.

The CDR3 DNA follows: TGTGCCAGCAGTGTGACAGACCTTAACTCTGGAAACACCATATATTTT. This gives the protein CASSVTDLNSGNTIYF. The V and J genes are TRBV2 and TRBJ1-3; tentatively, D is TRBD1 (5 bases). Germline CDR1 reads SNHLY; CDR2 reads FYNNEI. CDR3 length: 16 residues. The V end was cut by 4 bases, the J end by 0 bases, with 13 bases between.

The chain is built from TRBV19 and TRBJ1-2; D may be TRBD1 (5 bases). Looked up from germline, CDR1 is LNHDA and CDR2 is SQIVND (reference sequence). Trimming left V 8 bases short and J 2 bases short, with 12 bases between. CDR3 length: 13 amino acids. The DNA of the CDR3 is TGTGCCAGTCGACAACAGGAGAACTATGGCTACACCTTC. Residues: CASRQQENYGYTF.

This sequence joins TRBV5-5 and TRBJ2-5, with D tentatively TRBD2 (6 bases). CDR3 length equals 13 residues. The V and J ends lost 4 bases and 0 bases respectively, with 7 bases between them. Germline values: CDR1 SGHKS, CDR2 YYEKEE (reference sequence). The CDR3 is CASSRGYQETQYF. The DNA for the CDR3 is TGTGCCAGCAGCCGGGGGTACCAAGAGACCCAGTACTTC. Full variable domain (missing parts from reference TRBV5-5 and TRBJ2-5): DAGVTQSPTHLIKTRGQQVTLRCSPISGHKSVSWYQQVLGQGPQFIFQYYEKEERGRGNFPDRFSARQFPNYSSELNVNALLLGDSALYLCASSRGYQETQYFGPGTRLLVL.